The 27 T cell receptor beta chains presented below share a single source sample, sequenced in a study of CD8 T cells in ankylosing spondylitis. TCRdb recomputed calls from the 5' RACE reads with MiXCR, one row per CDR3 protein. Among more than 60,000 distinct CDR3 sequences, about 6% were seen once, and the ten largest hold about 4.6%. Sequenced input: synovial fluid, either unsorted or a sorted T cell fraction (not recorded which). The receptors here all came from a male donor with ankylosing spondylitis.

By share, this clonotype counts as medium-sized. This chain uses TRBV27 with TRBJ1-5; D not resolved. V lost 3 bases, J lost 5 bases, and 8 bases lay in between. Germline V gene lookup returns CDR1 MNHEY and CDR2 SMNVEV (reference sequence). The CDR3 is made up of 13 amino acids. CDR3 residues: CASSLVRDQPQHF. The CDR3 DNA sequence: TGTGCCAGCAGTTTGGTGAGAGATCAGCCCCAGCATTTT.

This clonotype was seen a handful of times. The chain carries TRBV2 and TRBJ2-1; 13 nucleotides agree with TRBD2. Germline V gives CDR1 SNHLY, CDR2 FYNNEI. The CDR3 is made up of 15 amino acids. The V gene end was trimmed by 7 bases and the J gene end by 7 bases; junction bases not matched to a gene: 7. The DNA for the CDR3 is TGTGCCAGCACGGCCGGGACTAGCGGGGCAAATGAGCAGTTCTTC. This gives the protein CASTAGTSGANEQFF.

This clonotype was found many times. The rearrangement joins TRBV19 to TRBJ2-6; D is possibly TRBD1 or TRBD2 (5 bases each). This CDR3 has 14 amino acids. The germline gives CDR1 LNHDA, CDR2 SQIVND (reference sequence). Trimming removed 8 bases at V and 6 bases at J, with 14 bases between. In DNA, the CDR3 is TGTGCCAGTGGGGACGTCTTGTCGGCCAACGTCCTGACTTTC. Its translation is CASGDVLSANVLTF.

There are many counts of this clonotype. This chain joins TRBV2 and TRBJ2-7, with D possibly called TRBD1 or TRBD2 (5 bases each). Germline CDR1 and CDR2: SNHLY and FYNNEI. The CDR3 is 13 residues long. V lost 8 bases, J lost 2 bases, and 13 bases lay in between. CDR3 sequence (DNA): TGTGCCAGCCTACGGGACGCAGCCTACGAGCAGTACTTC. Encoded protein: CASLRDAAYEQYF.

This clonotype is deemed medium-sized (0.01 to 0.1%). CDR3 amino acids: CASRSGTRSLYEQYF. The CDR3 DNA reads as TGTGCCAGCAGAAGCGGGACAAGAAGTCTCTACGAGCAGTACTTC. V and J are TRBV28 and TRBJ2-7, with D perhaps matching TRBD2 (7 bases). The CDR3 spans 15 residues. Trimming left V 6 bases short and J 3 bases short, with 18 bases between. Per the germline V gene, CDR1 is MDHEN and CDR2 is SYDVKM.

This rearrangement joins TRBV20-1 to TRBJ2-1; 11 bases are a match to TRBD1. The CDR3 sequence is 14 residues long. J was trimmed by 3 bases and V by 6 bases; bases with no gene match: 4. Looked up from germline, CDR1 is DFQATT and CDR2 is SNEGSKA (reference sequence). The CDR3 DNA reads as TGCAGTGCCCCCGGGACAGGGGGCTACAATGAGCAGTTCTTC. Translating it yields CSAPGTGGYNEQFF.

This clonotype was detected many times. The rearrangement links TRBV9 to TRBJ2-6, with D uncertain. The CDR3 is 13 residues long. The V end lost 1 base, the J end lost 12 bases, and 11 bases lay between the germline ends. Germline V CDR1 and CDR2: SGDLS, YYNGEE. CDR3 residues: CASSVTSSAVLTF. DNA for the CDR3: TGTGCCAGCAGCGTAACGTCTAGTGCCGTCCTGACTTTC.

In this sample, this clonotype turned up many times. This chain joins TRBV28 and TRBJ2-7, with 11 nucleotides matching TRBD2. Germline values: CDR1 MDHEN, CDR2 SYDVKM. Trimming removed 6 bases from V and 2 bases from J; junction bases left unmatched: 0. The CDR3 is 13 amino acids. CDR3 in DNA: TGTGCCAGCAGGACTAGCGGGACCTACGAGCAGTACTTC. It translates to CASRTSGTYEQYF.

The J gene is TRBJ2-2, the V gene TRBV2; D is ambiguous. This CDR3 is built from 14 residues. Germline V gene sequence: CDR1 SNHLY, CDR2 FYNNEI. The V and J ends lost 7 bases and 1 base respectively, with 10 bases between them. In DNA, the CDR3 is TGTGCCAGCACCGAAAGGCAGAACACCGGGGAGCTGTTTTTT. Encoded protein: CASTERQNTGELFF.

The CDR3 bases are TGTGCCAGCAGCTTAGCGCCGGGACTAGCGGGAGGGTTTGAGACCCAGTACTTC. Encoded protein: CASSLAPGLAGGFETQYF. This chain uses TRBV11-1 with TRBJ2-5; 16 bases are a match to TRBD2. With 0 bases clipped from V and 5 bases from J, the junction kept 6 bases outside the gene matches. The CDR3 length is 18 residues. Per germline, CDR1 SGHAT and CDR2 FQDESV (reference sequence).

This clonotype was seen only a few times. V and J are TRBV5-1 and TRBJ2-1, with 13 bases that match TRBD2. Looked up from germline, CDR1 is SGHRS and CDR2 is YFSETQ. V lost 2 bases, J lost 8 bases, and 4 bases stayed unmatched. This CDR3 spans 15 amino acids. CDR3 coding DNA: TGCGCCAGCAGCTTTACTAGCGGGAGGGCCGATGAGCAGTTCTTC. Its protein is CASSFTSGRADEQFF.

This clonotype appeared a few times. This chain links TRBV5-6 with TRBJ2-5; no firm D call. Trimming pared 1 base from V and 2 bases from J, leaving 9 bases between. The CDR3 extends over 14 amino acids. Germline CDR1 and CDR2: SGHDT and YYEEEE. The CDR3 coding sequence is TGTGCCAGCAGCTTGCTGGCAGCACAAGAGACCCAGTACTTC. Translation: CASSLLAAQETQYF.

This clonotype occurred many times. The J gene is TRBJ2-3, the V gene TRBV20-1; D remains unclear. Trimming took off 3 bases at V and 3 bases at J, with 4 bases between the two ends. Germline CDR1 DFQATT, CDR2 SNEGSKA (reference sequence). CDR3 size: 11 residues. CDR3 nucleotides: TGCAGTGCTAGGAAAACAGATACGCAGTATTTT. It encodes CSARKTDTQYF.

This clonotype has ten or more counts. The chain employs TRBV6-2 or TRBV6-3 and TRBJ2-2, with D perhaps assigned TRBD1 or TRBD2 (6 bases each). Trimming removed 5 bases at V and 7 bases at J, with 14 bases between. Per the germline V gene, CDR1 is MNHEY and CDR2 is SVGEGT. The CDR3 is 14 residues long. Here the CDR3 DNA reads TGTGCCAGCAGTACCCGCGAGGGGGGCGGGGAGCTGTTTTTT. As protein: CASSTREGGGELFF.

The sample holds many counts of this clonotype. The chain uses TRBV28 and TRBJ2-7; 7 bases fit TRBD2. The CDR3 sequence is 14 residues long. Germline V CDR1 and CDR2: MDHEN, SYDVKM. J gave up 1 base and V 8 bases, and 8 bases lay outside the gene matches. Here the CDR3 DNA reads TGTGCCAGCGGATTGGGGACTATATCCTACGAGCAGTACTTC. Translating gives CASGLGTISYEQYF.

This clonotype was counted many times. The rearrangement joins TRBV5-1 to TRBJ2-7, with a tentative D call TRBD2 (7 bases). CDR1 and CDR2 from the germline V gene are SGHRS and YFSETQ. The CDR3 length is 15 residues. The V and J ends lost 2 bases and 4 bases respectively, with 16 bases between them. The DNA of the CDR3 is TGCGCCAGCAGCTTTTACAGCCGGGGGGCTTACGAGCAGTACTTC. Its protein is CASSFYSRGAYEQYF.

At least ten counts were recorded for this clonotype. The CDR3 loop reads CASSLVGTSVSETQYF. Written as DNA, the CDR3 is TGTGCCAGCAGCTTAGTCGGGACTAGCGTGTCAGAGACCCAGTACTTC. This chain links TRBV7-2 with TRBJ2-5; 10 positions match TRBD2. In germline, CDR1 is SGHTA, CDR2 FQGNSA. The CDR3 runs to 16 residues. V was clipped by 1 base and J by 4 bases; unmatched bases: 6.

This clonotype was seen a few times. The rearrangement joins TRBV6-1 to TRBJ2-7; 7 bases fit TRBD1. J lost 1 base, V lost 5 bases, and 5 bases had no gene match. CDR1 is MNHNS and CDR2 is SASEGT in the germline V gene. The CDR3 is made up of 14 amino acids. The CDR3 sequence is CASSKGGASYEQYF. The CDR3 nucleotides read TGTGCCAGCAGTAAAGGGGGCGCGTCCTACGAGCAGTACTTC.

This clonotype appeared a few times. The chain uses TRBV5-5 and TRBJ1-2, with D tentatively TRBD1 (5 bases). This CDR3 is built from 16 residues. Between the trimmed V and J ends, which lost 6 bases and 4 bases, there was a span of 22 bases. The germline V gene has CDR1 SGHKS and CDR2 YYEKEE (reference sequence). The CDR3 loop reads CASTRAQAGTSYGYTF. The CDR3 nucleotides are TGTGCCAGCACCCGAGCCCAGGCAGGGACTAGCTATGGCTACACCTTC.

This clonotype was recorded many times. The V gene is TRBV28, the J gene TRBJ2-2; 12 nucleotides agree with TRBD2. The J segment lost 3 bases and the V segment lost 5 bases, leaving 4 bases of the junction unmatched. Looked up from germline, CDR1 is MDHEN and CDR2 is SYDVKM. CDR3 length: 16 amino acids. CDR3 sequence: CASSLLAGGHTGELFF. The CDR3 DNA follows: TGTGCCAGCAGTCTACTAGCGGGAGGTCACACCGGGGAGCTGTTTTTT.

The chain joins TRBV2 to TRBJ2-7, with a weak D call TRBD1 (5 bases). This CDR3 contains 16 residues. The V gene lost 2 bases and the J gene lost 2 bases, with 16 bases spanning the gap. Germline loops: CDR1 SNHLY, CDR2 FYNNEI. CDR3 coding DNA: TGTGCCAGCAGTGAATTAGGCAAGGGGAATACCTACGAGCAGTACTTC. Its protein is CASSELGKGNTYEQYF. Supplemented by reference TRBV2 and TRBJ2-7, the full variable domain reads EPEVTQTPSHQVTQMGQEVILRCVPISNHLYFYWYRQILGQKVEFLVSFYNNEISEKSEIFDDQFSVERPDGSNFTLKIRSTKLEDSAMYFCASSELGKGNTYEQYFGPGTRLTVT.

There are many counts of this clonotype. The chain employs TRBV11-2 and TRBJ2-1; D remains ambiguous. This CDR3 has 15 residues. V gave up 0 bases and J gave up 5 bases, with 11 bases separating them. Germline assignment: CDR1 SGHAT and CDR2 FQNNGV. DNA for the CDR3: TGTGCCAGCAGCTTAGATCTTGGCAAACACAATGAGCAGTTCTTC. Its translation is CASSLDLGKHNEQFF.

This clonotype was picked up many times. V gene TRBV28 combines with J gene TRBJ2-3; D uncertain. Germline V lookup: CDR1 MDHEN, CDR2 SYDVKM. The CDR3 contains 13 residues. Trimming cost V 6 bases and J 4 bases, with 11 bases left between them. CDR3 protein: CASRQTGPDTQYF. The CDR3 region has the DNA TGTGCCAGCAGACAAACGGGCCCAGATACGCAGTATTTT.

This clonotype was seen at least ten times. The chain has TRBV9 and TRBJ1-2, with no clear D. The CDR3 totals 14 residues. V was clipped by 4 bases and J by 4 bases, with 14 bases between them. CDR1 is SGDLS and CDR2 is YYNGEE in the germline V gene. As DNA, the CDR3 is TGTGCCAGCAGCCTATTCCCCGGCTCCTATGGCTACACCTTC. This encodes CASSLFPGSYGYTF.

There are many counts of this clonotype. The chain is built from TRBV7-9 and TRBJ2-2; unclear D gene. The CDR3 contains 14 residues. Between the trimmed V and J ends, which lost 5 bases and 5 bases, there was a span of 12 bases. Germline CDR1 is SEHNR and CDR2 is FQNEAQ (reference sequence). The CDR3 coding sequence is TGTGCCAGCAGCCCCCTCCGAGATACCGGGGAGCTGTTTTTT. It translates to CASSPLRDTGELFF.

This clonotype was counted between two and nine times. CDR3 protein: CASSYDRGDGTDTQYF. The CDR3 nucleotides are TGTGCCAGCAGTTATGACAGGGGGGACGGCACAGATACGCAGTATTTT. The chain combines TRBV12-3 or TRBV12-4 with TRBJ2-3, with TRBD1 identical over 9 bases. The CDR3 has 16 residues. With 4 bases clipped from V and 1 base from J, the junction kept 6 bases outside the gene matches.

The table lists this clonotype with a few counts. The chain joins TRBV28 to TRBJ2-6; D gene uncertain. The CDR3 length is 15 residues. V gave up 4 bases and J gave up 2 bases, with 9 bases separating them. Germline V gene sequence: CDR1 MDHEN, CDR2 SYDVKM. The CDR3 DNA reads as TGTGCCAGCAGTTCCCGTCGGGCTGGGGCCAACGTCCTGACTTTC. It specifies CASSSRRAGANVLTF.